This T cell receptor (beta chain) was identified in a study of T-cell reconstitution after alpha-beta-depleted transplantation in children. The CDR3 totals 15 residues. J lost 10 bases, V lost 2 bases, and 11 bases had no gene match. Using unique molecular identifiers, the investigators prepared the TCRbeta library. TCRdb re-analysed the PCR reads in MiXCR, keeping a single row per CDR3 protein. This sample has over 45,000 distinct CDR3 sequences; 44% occur once, and the top ten carry less than 98%. Concerning this clonotype: Its antigen is unknown.

The study, taken as a whole, reports: Hyperexpanded clones declined; after one year, newly produced T cells mostly supplied diversity. At day 60, the high TCRbeta diversity found in some patients originated from recipient T cells and thymic progenitors that had survived. Roughly two months post-transplant, alpha-beta T cells reportedly originated from several hundred graft clones that had expanded.

This TCR was recovered from a male patient under 18 who had a stem cell transplant for acute lymphoblastic leukemia, so the T cells may come from the graft donor. This chain connects TRBV12-3 or TRBV12-4 to TRBJ2-1; 7 nucleotides line up with TRBD2. This specimen consisted of PBMCs, mostly from graft donor cells, obtained 360 days after TCRalphabeta/CD19-depleted stem cell transplant. CDR3 nucleotide sequence: TGTGCCAGCAGTTTAAGGCGGGAGTCCCCCAGGGAGCAGTTCTTC. This gives the protein CASSLRRESPREQFF.